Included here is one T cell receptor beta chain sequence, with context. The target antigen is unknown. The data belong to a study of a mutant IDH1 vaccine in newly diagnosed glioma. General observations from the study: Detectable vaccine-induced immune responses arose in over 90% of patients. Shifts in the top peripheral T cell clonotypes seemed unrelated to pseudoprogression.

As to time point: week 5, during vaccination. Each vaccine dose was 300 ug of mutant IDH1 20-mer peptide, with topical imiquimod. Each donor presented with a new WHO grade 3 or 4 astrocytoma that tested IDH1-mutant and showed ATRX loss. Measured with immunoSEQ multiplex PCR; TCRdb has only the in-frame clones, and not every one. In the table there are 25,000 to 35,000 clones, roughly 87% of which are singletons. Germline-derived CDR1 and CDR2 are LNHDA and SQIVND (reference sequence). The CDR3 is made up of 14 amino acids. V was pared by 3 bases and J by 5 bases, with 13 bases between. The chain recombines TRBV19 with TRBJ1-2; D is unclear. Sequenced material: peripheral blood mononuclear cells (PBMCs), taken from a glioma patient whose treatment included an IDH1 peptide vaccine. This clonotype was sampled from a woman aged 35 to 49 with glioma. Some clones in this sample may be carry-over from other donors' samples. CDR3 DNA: TGTGCCAGTAGTATGTTGGGAGGAAGGTATGGCTACACCTTC. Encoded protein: CASSMLGGRYGYTF.